The 25 T cell receptor beta chains given below trace back to one sample, sequenced in a study of immune evolution from preneoplasia to lung adenocarcinoma. The data were produced by immunoSEQ multiplex PCR, yet TCRdb's version contains in-frame clones alone and is incomplete. The data contain 6,000 to 8,000 clones, 72% of them singletons. The sequenced sample was FFPE lung adenocarcinoma in situ tissue. Receptors originate from a donor aged 70 or over with lung adenocarcinoma. Some clones in this sample may be carry-over from other donors' samples.

This clone was seen a few times. The rearrangement links TRBV11-3 to TRBJ2-1; 10 positions agree with TRBD1. V was clipped by 5 bases and J by 7 bases; unmatched bases: 11. Germline CDR1 and CDR2: SGHNT and YENEEA. The length of the CDR3 is 16 residues. The CDR3: CASSPSGTGASNEQFF. DNA of the CDR3: TGTGCCAGCAGCCCGTCCGGGACAGGGGCGAGTAATGAGCAGTTCTTC.

The chain is built from TRBV7-8 and TRBJ1-5; D is unresolved. Germline V gene sequence: CDR1 SGHVS, CDR2 FQNEAQ. This CDR3 has 15 residues. Trimming stripped 1 base from V and 2 bases from J, with 9 bases between. The CDR3: CASSLGSLGNQPQHF. The CDR3 nucleotides read TGTGCCAGCAGCTTAGGAAGCCTCGGCAATCAGCCCCAGCATTTT.

This chain joins TRBV12-5 and TRBJ1-5; D remains ambiguous. The CDR3 runs to 14 residues. In germline, CDR1 is LGHNT, CDR2 FRNRAP. With 6 bases removed from V and 1 base from J, the gap between germline ends came to 10 bases. This CDR3 is CASGVGLSNQPQHF. The CDR3 DNA reads TGTGCTAGTGGGGTCGGACTGAGCAATCAGCCCCAGCATTTT.

The CDR3 reads CSVRTMAYEQYF. The CDR3 DNA reads as TGCAGCGTACGCACCATGGCCTACGAGCAGTACTTC. The chain employs TRBV29-1 and TRBJ2-7; D is undetermined. V was pared by 6 bases and J by 2 bases, with 11 bases between. Germline CDR1 is SQVTM and CDR2 is ANQGSEA. This CDR3 is 12 amino acids long.

This clone turned up a few times. The chain links TRBV4-1 to TRBJ2-7; D call uncertain. With 8 bases removed from V and 6 bases from J, the gap between germline ends came to 14 bases. In germline, CDR1 is MGHRA, CDR2 YSYEKL. The CDR3 has 12 residues. CDR3 sequence (DNA): TGCGCCAGCGGTGGAGACCTAGGCGAGCAGTACTTC. The encoded protein is CASGGDLGEQYF.

The chain has TRBV6-4 and TRBJ2-1; possible D gene TRBD2, 5 bases. The V gene's germline CDR1 is MRHNA and CDR2 SNTAGT. Trimming removed 5 bases from V and 3 bases from J, with 8 bases in between. The CDR3 loop spans 13 amino acids. The CDR3 DNA sequence: TGTGCCAGCAGTCGGGGTGGCTACAATGAGCAGTTCTTC. It codes for CASSRGGYNEQFF.

V usage is TRBV11-2 and J usage is TRBJ1-1, with D uncertain. V lost 5 bases and J 2 bases, leaving 18 bases between the germline ends. Germline assignment: CDR1 SGHAT and CDR2 FQNNGV. The CDR3 spans 16 residues. The CDR3 protein is CASSARQTGINTEAFF. CDR3 DNA sequence: TGTGCCAGCAGCGCCCGGCAGACTGGGATAAACACTGAAGCTTTCTTT.

CDR3 loop: CASSKGQGRTPLHF. The CDR3 bases are TGTGCCAGCAGCAAGGGACAGGGGCGGACACCCCTCCACTTT. This chain joins TRBV9 and TRBJ1-6, with 10 positions matching TRBD1. Losses at the gene ends were 4 bases for V and 11 bases for J; bases not matched to a gene: 6. Per germline, CDR1 SGDLS and CDR2 YYNGEE. The CDR3 has 14 residues. Supplemented by reference TRBV9 and TRBJ1-6, the full variable domain reads DSGVTQTPKHLITATGQRVTLRCSPRSGDLSVYWYQQSLDQGLQFLIQYYNGEERAKGNILERFSAQQFPDLHSELNLSSLELGDSALYFCASSKGQGRTPLHFGNGTRLTVT.

V and J are TRBV7-9 and TRBJ1-1; 7 bases are shared with TRBD1. V dropped 5 bases and J dropped 4; count of bases not matched to a gene: 7. Germline lookup yields CDR1 SEHNR and CDR2 FQNEAQ (reference sequence). CDR3 length: 14 residues. The CDR3, as DNA: TGTGCCAGCAGCACTCAGGGGGTTTTCACTGAAGCTTTCTTT. Amino acid sequence: CASSTQGVFTEAFF.

This clone was observed once. The genes are TRBV9 and TRBJ2-2; D tentatively reads TRBD1 or TRBD2 (5 bases each). Germline V CDR1 and CDR2: SGDLS, YYNGEE. Trimming left V 2 bases short and J 3 bases short, with 11 bases between. The CDR3 has 15 amino acids. CDR3 amino acids: CASSVYGDDTGELFF. CDR3 nucleotides: TGTGCCAGCAGCGTTTACGGGGACGACACCGGGGAGCTGTTTTTT.

The chain employs TRBV5-4 and TRBJ2-1, with D possibly being TRBD1 (5 bases). V lost 1 base and J lost 2, with 10 bases in between. Germline loops: CDR1 SGHNT, CDR2 YYREEE (reference sequence). This CDR3 spans 15 amino acids. CDR3 nucleotides: TGTGCCAGCAGCTTGAGTCAGGGTACCTACAATGAGCAGTTCTTC. This gives the protein CASSLSQGTYNEQFF.

Turning to this clone: Other nucleotide sequences in the sample specify the same CDR3. The chain carries TRBV28 and TRBJ1-1; D not resolved. This CDR3 comprises 15 residues. V lost 3 bases to trimming and J lost 1 base, with 12 bases between them. Germline loops: CDR1 MDHEN, CDR2 SYDVKM. CDR3 loop: CASSLAGPRNTEAFF. CDR3 in DNA: TGTGCCAGCAGTTTGGCCGGGCCCCGGAACACTGAAGCTTTCTTT.

This clone appeared a single time. In DNA form, the CDR3 reads TGTGCCAGCAGTTTATTCCCCGAGCTGGGGGAGACCCAGTACTTC. Protein product: CASSLFPELGETQYF. The V call is TRBV28, the J call TRBJ2-5; D gene ambiguous. Trimming cost V 1 base and J 5 bases, with 14 bases left between them. The CDR3 is made up of 15 amino acids. The germline CDR1 and CDR2 sequences are MDHEN and SYDVKM.

This chain links TRBV5-1 with TRBJ2-1; unclear D gene. Trimming removed 0 bases at V and 8 bases at J, with 12 bases between. The germline gives CDR1 SGHRS, CDR2 YFSETQ. The CDR3 has 14 residues. CDR3 coding DNA: TGCGCCAGCAGCTTGGAGGGTGGACGAGATGAGCAGTTCTTC. This gives the protein CASSLEGGRDEQFF.

The gene calls are TRBV21-1 and TRBJ1-1; the table's D call of TRBD1 was not tested on the DNA. TRBV21-1 counts as a pseudogene. The CDR3 sequence is 17 residues long. The CDR3 coding sequence is TGTGCCAGCAGCAAAGCCCGGGACAGGGGTATGAACACTGAAGCTTTCTTT. Its translation: CASSKARDRGMNTEAFF.

CDR3 sequence: CASISLDSGRIIQYF. CDR3 DNA: TGTGCCAGCATTTCCCTGGATAGCGGGAGAATAATTCAGTACTTC. The rearrangement links TRBV27 to TRBJ2-4; 9 bases match TRBD2. The germline V gene encodes CDR1 MNHEY and CDR2 SMNVEV (reference sequence). Unmatched junction bases numbered 14, after V lost 7 bases and J lost 10 bases. This CDR3 is 15 amino acids long.

The rearrangement uses TRBV18 and TRBJ1-3; D gene unclear. Germline-derived CDR1 and CDR2 are KGHSH and LQKENI. The V end lost 3 bases, the J end lost 4 bases, and 10 bases lay between the germline ends. The CDR3 is made up of 14 amino acids. CDR3 amino acids: CASSPPTIGNTIYF. CDR3 bases: TGTGCCAGCTCACCTCCGACAATAGGAAACACCATATATTTT.

The rearrangement joins TRBV27 to TRBJ1-1; possibly TRBD1 for D (6 bases). The germline V gene has CDR1 MNHEY and CDR2 SMNVEV (reference sequence). V was trimmed by 6 bases and J by 12 bases, leaving 26 bases between them. The CDR3 has 15 amino acids. CDR3 sequence (DNA): TGTGCCAGCAGCAAAAAGGGCAGTGGGGGGCCCCTCCCTTTCTTT. Its translation: CASSKKGSGGPLPFF.

The CDR3 sequence is CASSFDRGGEQYF. The CDR3 DNA is TGTGCCAGCAGCTTCGACAGGGGAGGCGAGCAGTACTTC. V usage is TRBV7-9 and J usage is TRBJ2-7, with TRBD1 matching 8 bases. The CDR3 is made up of 13 amino acids. The V segment lost 3 bases and the J segment 6 bases; nucleotides outside the gene matches: 4. Germline CDR1 is SEHNR and CDR2 is FQNEAQ (reference sequence).

V is TRBV2 and J is TRBJ1-5; the D is unclear. CDR3 length equals 14 residues. Trimming shortened V by 6 bases and J by 1 base, and 10 bases separated the two germline ends. Germline values: CDR1 SNHLY, CDR2 FYNNEI. As DNA, the CDR3 is TGTGCCAGCAGGAGACACGGGAGCAATCAGCCCCAGCATTTT. This gives the protein CASRRHGSNQPQHF.

The rearrangement joins TRBV28 to TRBJ2-7; no definite D call. The V gene lost 2 bases and the J gene lost 4 bases, with 3 bases spanning the gap. Per the germline V gene, CDR1 is MDHEN and CDR2 is SYDVKM. This CDR3 has 11 residues. The CDR3 loop reads CASSLKYEQYF. In nucleotides, the CDR3 is TGTGCCAGCAGTTTAAAGTACGAGCAGTACTTC.

The chain joins TRBV7-8 to TRBJ2-2; 13 bases match TRBD2. The V segment lost 1 base and the J segment 5 bases; nucleotides outside the gene matches: 10. This CDR3 has 19 residues. Germline V gene lookup returns CDR1 SGHVS and CDR2 FQNEAQ. DNA of the CDR3: TGTGCCAGCAGCTTAGGGCCGACTAGCGGGAGGATAGCTACCGGGGAGCTGTTTTTT. This encodes CASSLGPTSGRIATGELFF.

The chain couples TRBV10-3 to TRBJ2-1; 8 bases line up with TRBD2. This CDR3 region has 17 residues. The germline CDR1 and CDR2 sequences are ENHRY and SYGVKD. V was pared by 6 bases and J by 8 bases, with 18 bases of the junction left unmatched. The CDR3 sequence: CAISPSFGGAYRDEQFF. The CDR3 DNA is TGTGCCATCAGCCCTAGCTTCGGGGGGGCCTATAGAGATGAGCAGTTCTTC.

The chain carries TRBV7-8 and TRBJ1-1; no definite D call. CDR3 length: 14 amino acids. V dropped 3 bases and J dropped 0 bases, with 8 bases sitting between them. Germline V gene sequence: CDR1 SGHVS, CDR2 FQNEAQ. In DNA, the CDR3 is TGTGCCAGCAGCTTCGGGGTCTTGAACACTGAAGCTTTCTTT. Its translation is CASSFGVLNTEAFF.

This clone was counted once. CDR3 nucleotide sequence: TGTGCCAGCAGCTCGGGGACCGCGAGCAATGAGCAGTTCTTC. Translated, it gives CASSSGTASNEQFF. V and J are TRBV11-3 and TRBJ2-1; the D gene could be TRBD1 or TRBD2 (5 bases each). Germline CDR1 is SGHNT and CDR2 is YENEEA. This CDR3 has 14 residues. The V end was cut by 4 bases, the J end by 6 bases, with 13 bases between.